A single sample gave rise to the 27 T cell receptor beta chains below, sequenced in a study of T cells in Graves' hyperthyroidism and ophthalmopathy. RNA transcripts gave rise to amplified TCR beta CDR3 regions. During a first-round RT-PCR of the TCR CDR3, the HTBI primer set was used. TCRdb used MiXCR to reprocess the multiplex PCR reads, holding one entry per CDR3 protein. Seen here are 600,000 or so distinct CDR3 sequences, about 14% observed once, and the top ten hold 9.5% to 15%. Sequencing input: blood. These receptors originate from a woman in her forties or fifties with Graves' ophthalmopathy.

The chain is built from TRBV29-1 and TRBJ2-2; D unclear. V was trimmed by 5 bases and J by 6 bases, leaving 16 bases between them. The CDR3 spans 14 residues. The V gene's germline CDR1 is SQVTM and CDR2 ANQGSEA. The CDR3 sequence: CSVLFSSLAGELFF. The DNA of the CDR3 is TGCAGCGTTTTATTCAGTAGTTTGGCCGGGGAGCTGTTTTTT.

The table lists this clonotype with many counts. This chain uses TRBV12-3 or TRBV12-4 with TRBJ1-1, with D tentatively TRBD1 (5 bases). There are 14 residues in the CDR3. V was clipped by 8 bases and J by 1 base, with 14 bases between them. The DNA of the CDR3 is TGTGCCAGCGGGAGGAGGGGATGGAACACTGAAGCTTTCTTT. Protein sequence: CASGRRGWNTEAFF.

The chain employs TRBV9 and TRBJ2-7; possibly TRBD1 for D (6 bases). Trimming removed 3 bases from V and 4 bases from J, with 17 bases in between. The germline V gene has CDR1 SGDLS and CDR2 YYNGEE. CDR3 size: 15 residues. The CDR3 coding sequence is TGTGCCAGCAGCGAAACTTTCTCAGGGGCGTACGAGCAGTACTTC. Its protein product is CASSETFSGAYEQYF.

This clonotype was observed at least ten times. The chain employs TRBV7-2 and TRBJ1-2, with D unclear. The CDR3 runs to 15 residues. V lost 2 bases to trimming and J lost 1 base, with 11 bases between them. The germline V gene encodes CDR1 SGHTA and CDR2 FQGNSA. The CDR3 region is CASSLLASFNYGYTF. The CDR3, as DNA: TGTGCCAGCAGCTTATTGGCGTCCTTTAACTATGGCTACACCTTC.

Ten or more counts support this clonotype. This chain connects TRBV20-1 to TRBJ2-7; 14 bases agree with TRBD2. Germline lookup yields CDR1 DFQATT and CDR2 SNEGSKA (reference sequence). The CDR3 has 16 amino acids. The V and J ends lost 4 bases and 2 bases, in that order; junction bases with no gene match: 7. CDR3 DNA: TGCAGTGCTAATAGACCGGGACTAGCGGGGGCCTACGAGCAGTACTTC. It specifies CSANRPGLAGAYEQYF.

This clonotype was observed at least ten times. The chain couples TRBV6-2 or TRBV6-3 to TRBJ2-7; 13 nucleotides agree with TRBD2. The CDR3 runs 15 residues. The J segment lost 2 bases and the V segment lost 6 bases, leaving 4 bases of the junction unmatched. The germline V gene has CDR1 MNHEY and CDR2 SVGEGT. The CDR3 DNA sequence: TGTGCCAGCAGGACCGGACTAGCGGGAGCCTACGAGCAGTACTTC. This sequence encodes CASRTGLAGAYEQYF.

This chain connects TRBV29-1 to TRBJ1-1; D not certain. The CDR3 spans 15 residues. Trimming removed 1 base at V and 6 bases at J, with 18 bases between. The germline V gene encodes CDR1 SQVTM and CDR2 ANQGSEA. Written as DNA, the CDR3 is TGCAGCGTTGAAGTAACCCGGTCGTTTAGCTCTGAAGCTTTCTTT. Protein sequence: CSVEVTRSFSSEAFF.

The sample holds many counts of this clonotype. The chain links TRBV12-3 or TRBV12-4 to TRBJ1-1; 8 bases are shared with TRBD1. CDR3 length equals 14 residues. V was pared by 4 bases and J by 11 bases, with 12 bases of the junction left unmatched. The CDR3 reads CASSSGQVGKEAFF. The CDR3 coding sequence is TGTGCCAGCAGTTCGGGACAGGTAGGCAAGGAGGCTTTCTTT.

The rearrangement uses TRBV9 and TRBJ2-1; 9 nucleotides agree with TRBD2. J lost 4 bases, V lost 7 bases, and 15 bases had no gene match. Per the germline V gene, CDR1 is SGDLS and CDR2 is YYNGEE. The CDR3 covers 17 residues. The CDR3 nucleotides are TGTGCCAGCTCAGGGGGAAGCGGGAGGCCCCTTTACAATGAGCAGTTCTTC. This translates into CASSGGSGRPLYNEQFF. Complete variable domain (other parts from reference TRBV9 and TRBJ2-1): DSGVTQTPKHLITATGQRVTLRCSPRSGDLSVYWYQQSLDQGLQFLIQYYNGEERAKGNILERFSAQQFPDLHSELNLSSLELGDSALYFCASSGGSGRPLYNEQFFGPGTRLTVL.

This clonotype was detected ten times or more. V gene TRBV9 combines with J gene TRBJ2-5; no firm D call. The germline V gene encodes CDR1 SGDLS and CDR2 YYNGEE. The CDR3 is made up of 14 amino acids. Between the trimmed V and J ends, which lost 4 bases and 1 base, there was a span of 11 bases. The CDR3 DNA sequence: TGTGCCAGCAGCCCAGGACCCAGCCAAGAGACCCAGTACTTC. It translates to CASSPGPSQETQYF.

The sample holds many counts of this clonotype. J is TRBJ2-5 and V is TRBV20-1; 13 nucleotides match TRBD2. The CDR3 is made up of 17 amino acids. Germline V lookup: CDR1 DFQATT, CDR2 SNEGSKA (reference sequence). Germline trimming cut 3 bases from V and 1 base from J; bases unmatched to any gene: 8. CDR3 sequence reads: CSARGLAGSGTQETQYF. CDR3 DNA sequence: TGCAGTGCTAGGGGACTAGCGGGGAGTGGGACCCAAGAGACCCAGTACTTC.

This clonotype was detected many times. The CDR3 DNA reads as TGTGCCAGCATTTCCGGACGAGGGGGGGGAATGAACACTGAAGCTTTCTTT. Protein: CASISGRGGGMNTEAFF. The chain uses TRBV2 and TRBJ1-1; D might be TRBD1 (6 bases). Deletions cut 7 bases from V and 0 bases from J, with 21 bases between. Per germline, CDR1 SNHLY and CDR2 FYNNEI. The CDR3 runs to 17 residues.

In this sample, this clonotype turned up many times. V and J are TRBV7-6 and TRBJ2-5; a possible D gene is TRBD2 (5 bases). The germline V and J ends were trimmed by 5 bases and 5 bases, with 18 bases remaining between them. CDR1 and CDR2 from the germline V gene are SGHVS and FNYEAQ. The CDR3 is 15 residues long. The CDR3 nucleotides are TGTGCCAGCAGCCAGAACGGGCCCCCGGGGGAGACCCAGTACTTC. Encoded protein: CASSQNGPPGETQYF.

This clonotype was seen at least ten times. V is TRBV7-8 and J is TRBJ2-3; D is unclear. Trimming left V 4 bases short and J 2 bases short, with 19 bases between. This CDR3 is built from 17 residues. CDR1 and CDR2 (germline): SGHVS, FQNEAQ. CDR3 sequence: CASSSPMGPQNTDTQYF. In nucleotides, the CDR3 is TGTGCCAGCAGCTCCCCTATGGGCCCCCAGAACACAGATACGCAGTATTTT.

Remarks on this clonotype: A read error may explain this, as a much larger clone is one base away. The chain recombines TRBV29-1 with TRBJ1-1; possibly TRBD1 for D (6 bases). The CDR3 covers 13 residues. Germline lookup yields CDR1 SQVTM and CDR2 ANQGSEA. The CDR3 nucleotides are TGCGGCGGAGAGACAGGATTGGGGCCTGAAGCTTTCTTT. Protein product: CGGETGLGPEAFF.

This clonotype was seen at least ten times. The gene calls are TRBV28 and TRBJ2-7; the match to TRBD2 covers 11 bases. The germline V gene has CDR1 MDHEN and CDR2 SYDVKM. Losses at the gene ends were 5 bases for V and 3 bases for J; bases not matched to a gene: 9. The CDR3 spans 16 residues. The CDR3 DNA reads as TGTGCCAGCAGTCACGGACTAGCGGGTCCATTCTACGAGCAGTACTTC. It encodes CASSHGLAGPFYEQYF.

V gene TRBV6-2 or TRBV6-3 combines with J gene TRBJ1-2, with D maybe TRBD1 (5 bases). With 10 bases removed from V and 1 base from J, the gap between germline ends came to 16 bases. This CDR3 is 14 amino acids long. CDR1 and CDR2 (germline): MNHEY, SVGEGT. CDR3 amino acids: CATLRDGFNYGYTF. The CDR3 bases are TGTGCCACCTTGAGGGACGGTTTTAACTATGGCTACACCTTC.

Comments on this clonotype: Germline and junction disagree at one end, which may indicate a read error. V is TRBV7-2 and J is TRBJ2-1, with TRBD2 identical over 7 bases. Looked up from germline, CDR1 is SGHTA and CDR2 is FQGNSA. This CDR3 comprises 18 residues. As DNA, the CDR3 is TGCGCCAGCAACCAAGGAGGCGCGGGAGAAAGTGCCTACAATGAGCAGTTCTTC. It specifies CASNQGGAGESAYNEQFF.

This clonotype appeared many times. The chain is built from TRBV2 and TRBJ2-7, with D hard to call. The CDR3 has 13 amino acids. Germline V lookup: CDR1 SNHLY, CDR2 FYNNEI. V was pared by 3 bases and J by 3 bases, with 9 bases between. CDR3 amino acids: CASSDSGFYEQYF. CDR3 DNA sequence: TGTGCCAGCAGTGATTCGGGTTTCTACGAGCAGTACTTC.

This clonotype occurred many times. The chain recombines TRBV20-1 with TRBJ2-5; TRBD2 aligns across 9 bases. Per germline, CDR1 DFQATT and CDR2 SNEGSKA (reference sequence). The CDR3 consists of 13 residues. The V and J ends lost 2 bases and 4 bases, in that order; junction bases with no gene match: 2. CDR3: CSARSSGGETQYF. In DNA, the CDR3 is TGCAGTGCTAGAAGTAGCGGGGGAGAGACCCAGTACTTC.

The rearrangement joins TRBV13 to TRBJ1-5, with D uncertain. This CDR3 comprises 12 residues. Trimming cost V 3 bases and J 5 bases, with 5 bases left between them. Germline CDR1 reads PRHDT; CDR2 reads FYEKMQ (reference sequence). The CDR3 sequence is CASSFRDQPQHF. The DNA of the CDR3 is TGTGCCAGCAGCTTTCGGGATCAGCCCCAGCATTTT.

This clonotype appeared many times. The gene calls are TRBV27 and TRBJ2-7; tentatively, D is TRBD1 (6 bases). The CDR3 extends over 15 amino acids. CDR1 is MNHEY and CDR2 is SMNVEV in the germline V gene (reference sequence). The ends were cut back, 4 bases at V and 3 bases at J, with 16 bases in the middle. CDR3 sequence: CASSSTGFGYYEQYF. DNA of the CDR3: TGTGCCAGCAGTTCAACAGGGTTCGGCTACTACGAGCAGTACTTC.

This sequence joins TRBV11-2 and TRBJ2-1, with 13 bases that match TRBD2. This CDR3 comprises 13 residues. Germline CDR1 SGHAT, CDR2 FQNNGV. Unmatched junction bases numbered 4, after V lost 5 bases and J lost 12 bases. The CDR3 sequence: CASSATSGRMQFF. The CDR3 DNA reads TGTGCCAGCAGCGCGACTAGCGGGAGGATGCAGTTCTTC.

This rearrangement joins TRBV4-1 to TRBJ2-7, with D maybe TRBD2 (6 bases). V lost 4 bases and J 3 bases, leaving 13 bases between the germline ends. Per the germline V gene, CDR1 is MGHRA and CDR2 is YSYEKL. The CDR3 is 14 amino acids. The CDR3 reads CASSRTPGVYEQYF. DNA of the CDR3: TGCGCCAGCAGCCGTACCCCGGGAGTCTACGAGCAGTACTTC.

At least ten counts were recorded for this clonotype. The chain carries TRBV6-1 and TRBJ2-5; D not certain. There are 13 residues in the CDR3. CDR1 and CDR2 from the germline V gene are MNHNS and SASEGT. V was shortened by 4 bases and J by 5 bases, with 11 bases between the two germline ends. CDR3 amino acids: CASSGNRGETQYF. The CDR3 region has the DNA TGTGCCAGCAGTGGGAACAGAGGCGAGACCCAGTACTTC.

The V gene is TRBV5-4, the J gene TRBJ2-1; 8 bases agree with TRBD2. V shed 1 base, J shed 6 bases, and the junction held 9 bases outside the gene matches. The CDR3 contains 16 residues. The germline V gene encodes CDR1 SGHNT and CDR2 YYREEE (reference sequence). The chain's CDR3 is CASSLSGSPISNEQFF. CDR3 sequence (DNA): TGTGCCAGCAGCTTGAGCGGGAGCCCCATTAGCAATGAGCAGTTCTTC.

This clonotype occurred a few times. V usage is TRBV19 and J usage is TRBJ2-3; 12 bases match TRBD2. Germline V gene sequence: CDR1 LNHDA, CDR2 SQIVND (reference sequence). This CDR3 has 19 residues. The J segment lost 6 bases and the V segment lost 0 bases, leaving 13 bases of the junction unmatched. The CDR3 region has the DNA TGTGCCAGTAGTATAGATCCATCACTAGCGGGAGGTCTAGGCGATACGCAGTATTTT. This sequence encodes CASSIDPSLAGGLGDTQYF.